The entry that follows covers one TCR beta chain sequence. Using its own MiXCR run on the RT-PCR reads, TCRdb lists one record per CDR3 protein. The sample records approximately 210,000 distinct CDR3 sequences, more than 35% being singletons. This specimen comes from a study of patients and donors after allogeneic stem cell transplantation. The CDR3 covers 14 residues. Germline V gives CDR1 SGDLS, CDR2 YYNGEE. With 4 bases removed from V and 1 base from J, the gap between germline ends came to 11 bases. The sequenced material came from blood, either unsorted or a sorted T cell fraction (not recorded which). The genes are TRBV9 and TRBJ1-1; possible D gene TRBD1, 6 bases. This clonotype was sampled from a human donor who was either an allogeneic HSCT recipient or a stem cell or donor lymphocyte infusion donor (not recorded which). It is not recorded whose cells these are; they may come from a transplant donor. CDR3 sequence reads: CASSPRQANTEAFF. The DNA of the CDR3 is TGTGCCAGCAGCCCTAGACAGGCGAACACTGAAGCTTTCTTT.